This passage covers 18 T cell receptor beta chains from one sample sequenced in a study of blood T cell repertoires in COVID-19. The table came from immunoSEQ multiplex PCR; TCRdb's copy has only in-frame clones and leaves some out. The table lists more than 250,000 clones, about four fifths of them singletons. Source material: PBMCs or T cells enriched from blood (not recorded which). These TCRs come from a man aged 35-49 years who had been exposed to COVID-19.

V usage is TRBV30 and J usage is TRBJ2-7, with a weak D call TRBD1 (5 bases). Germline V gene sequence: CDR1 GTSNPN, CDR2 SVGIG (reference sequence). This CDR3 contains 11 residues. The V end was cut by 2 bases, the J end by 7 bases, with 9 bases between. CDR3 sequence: CAWSQKGEQYF. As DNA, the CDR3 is TGTGCCTGGAGTCAGAAGGGGGAGCAGTACTTC.

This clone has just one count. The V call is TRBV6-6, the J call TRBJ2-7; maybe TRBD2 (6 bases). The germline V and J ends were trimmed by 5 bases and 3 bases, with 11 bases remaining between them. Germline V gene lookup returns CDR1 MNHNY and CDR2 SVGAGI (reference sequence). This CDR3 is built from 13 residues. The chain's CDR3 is CASSLASNYEQYF. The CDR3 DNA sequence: TGTGCCAGCAGTCTAGCGTCCAACTACGAGCAGTACTTC.

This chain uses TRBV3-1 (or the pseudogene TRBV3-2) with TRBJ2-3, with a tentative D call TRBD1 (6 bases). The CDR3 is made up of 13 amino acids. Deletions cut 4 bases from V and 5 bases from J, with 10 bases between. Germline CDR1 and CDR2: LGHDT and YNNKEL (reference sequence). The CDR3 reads CASSRGGQDTQYF. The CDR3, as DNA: TGTGCCAGCAGCCGAGGGGGACAAGATACGCAGTATTTT.

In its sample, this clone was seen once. For the CDR3, the DNA is TGTGCCAGCAGGAAAGACAGGGTTCTATCTGAAAAACTGTTTTTT. Protein product: CASRKDRVLSEKLFF. The genes are TRBV6-5 and TRBJ1-4; TRBD1 matches 7 bases. Germline V lookup: CDR1 MNHEY, CDR2 SVGAGI. J gave up 7 bases and V 6 bases, and 11 bases lay outside the gene matches. CDR3 size: 15 residues.

The CDR3 nucleotides are TGTGCCAGCAGTTTCCCGTCCGGGACAGGGCTGATGAACACTGAAGCTTTCTTT. Translated, it gives CASSFPSGTGLMNTEAFF. The rearrangement uses TRBV6-2 or TRBV6-3 and TRBJ1-1; 9 bases are shared with TRBD1. The CDR3 runs to 18 residues. Germline V gene lookup returns CDR1 MNHEY and CDR2 SVGEGT. V shed 4 bases, J shed 0 bases, and the junction held 12 bases outside the gene matches.

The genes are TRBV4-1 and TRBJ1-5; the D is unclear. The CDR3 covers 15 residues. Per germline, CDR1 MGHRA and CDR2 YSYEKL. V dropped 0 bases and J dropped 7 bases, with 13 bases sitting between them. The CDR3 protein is CASSQDRQVRQPQHF. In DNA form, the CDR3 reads TGCGCCAGCAGCCAAGATAGGCAGGTCCGCCAGCCCCAGCATTTT.

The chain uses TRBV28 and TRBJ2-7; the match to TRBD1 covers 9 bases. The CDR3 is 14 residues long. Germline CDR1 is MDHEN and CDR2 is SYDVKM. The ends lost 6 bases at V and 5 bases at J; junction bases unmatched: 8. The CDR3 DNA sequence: TGTGCCAGCAGCACAGGGGGCTCACAGGACGAGCAGTACTTC. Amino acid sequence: CASSTGGSQDEQYF.

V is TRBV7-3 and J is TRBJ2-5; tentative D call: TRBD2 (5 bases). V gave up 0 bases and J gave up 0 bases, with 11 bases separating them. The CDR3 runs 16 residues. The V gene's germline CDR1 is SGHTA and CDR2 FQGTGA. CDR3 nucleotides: TGTGCCAGCAGCTTAACGGGGAGTTCTGACCAAGAGACCCAGTACTTC. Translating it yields CASSLTGSSDQETQYF.

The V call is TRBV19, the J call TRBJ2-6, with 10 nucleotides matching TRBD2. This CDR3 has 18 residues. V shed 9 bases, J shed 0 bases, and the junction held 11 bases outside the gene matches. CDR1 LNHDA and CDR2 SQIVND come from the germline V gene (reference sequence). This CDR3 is CARLKRGLANSGANVLTF. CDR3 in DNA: TGTGCCAGACTTAAGAGGGGACTAGCGAACTCTGGGGCCAACGTCCTGACTTTC.

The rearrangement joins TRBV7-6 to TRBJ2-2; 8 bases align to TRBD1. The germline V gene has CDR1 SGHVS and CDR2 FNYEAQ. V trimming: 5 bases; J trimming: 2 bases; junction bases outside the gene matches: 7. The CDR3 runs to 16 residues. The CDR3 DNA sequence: TGTGCCAGCAGCGCCAGAGACAGGGGTAACACCGGGGAGCTGTTTTTT. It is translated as CASSARDRGNTGELFF.

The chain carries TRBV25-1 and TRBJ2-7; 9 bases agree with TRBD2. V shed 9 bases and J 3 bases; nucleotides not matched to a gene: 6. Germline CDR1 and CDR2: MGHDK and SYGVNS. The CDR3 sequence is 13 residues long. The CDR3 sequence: CASTSGRFYEQYF. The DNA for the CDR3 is TGTGCCAGTACGAGCGGGAGGTTCTACGAGCAGTACTTC.

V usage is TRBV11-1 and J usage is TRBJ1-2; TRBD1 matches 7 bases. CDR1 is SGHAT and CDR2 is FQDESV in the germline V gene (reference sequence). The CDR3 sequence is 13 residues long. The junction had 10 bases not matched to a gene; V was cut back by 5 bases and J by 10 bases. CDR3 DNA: TGTGCCAGCAGCCGACAGGGAGAATTCCCCTACACCTTC. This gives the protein CASSRQGEFPYTF.

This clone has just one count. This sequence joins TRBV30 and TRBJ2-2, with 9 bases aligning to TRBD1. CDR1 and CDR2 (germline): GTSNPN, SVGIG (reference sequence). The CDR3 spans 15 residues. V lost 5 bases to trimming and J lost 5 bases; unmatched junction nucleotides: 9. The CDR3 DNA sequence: TGTGCCTGGGGAAAACAGGGGGCGGGGACCGGGGAGCTGTTTTTT. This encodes CAWGKQGAGTGELFF.

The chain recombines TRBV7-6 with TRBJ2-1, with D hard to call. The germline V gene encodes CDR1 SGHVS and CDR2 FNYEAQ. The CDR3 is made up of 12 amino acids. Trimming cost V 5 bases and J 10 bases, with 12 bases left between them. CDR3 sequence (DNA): TGTGCCAGCAGCCCTCAATCCAGGGAGCAGTTCTTC. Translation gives CASSPQSREQFF.

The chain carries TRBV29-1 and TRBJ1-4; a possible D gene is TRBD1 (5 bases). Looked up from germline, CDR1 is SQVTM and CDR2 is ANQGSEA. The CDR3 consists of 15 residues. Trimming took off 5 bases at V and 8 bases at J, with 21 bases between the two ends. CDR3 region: CSVFYPAGRREKLFF. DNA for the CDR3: TGCAGCGTTTTTTACCCAGCAGGGCGTAGAGAAAAACTGTTTTTT.

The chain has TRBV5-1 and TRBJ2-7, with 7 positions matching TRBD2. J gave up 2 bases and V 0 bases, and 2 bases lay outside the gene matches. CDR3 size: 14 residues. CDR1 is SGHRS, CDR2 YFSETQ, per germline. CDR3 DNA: TGCGCCAGCAGCTTGGCTAGCGGAGCCTACGAGCAGTACTTC. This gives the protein CASSLASGAYEQYF.

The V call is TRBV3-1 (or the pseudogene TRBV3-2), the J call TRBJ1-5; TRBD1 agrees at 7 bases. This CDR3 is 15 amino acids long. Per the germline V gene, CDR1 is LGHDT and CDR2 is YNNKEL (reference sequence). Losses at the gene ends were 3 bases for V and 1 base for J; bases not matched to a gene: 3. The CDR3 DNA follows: TGTGCCAGCAGCCAGGGCAGGGGGAGCAATCAGCCCCAGCATTTT. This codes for CASSQGRGSNQPQHF.

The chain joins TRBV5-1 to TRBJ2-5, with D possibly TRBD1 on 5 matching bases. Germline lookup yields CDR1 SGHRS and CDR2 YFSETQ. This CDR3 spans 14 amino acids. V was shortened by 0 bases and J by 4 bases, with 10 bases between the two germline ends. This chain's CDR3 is CASSLGDSAETQYF. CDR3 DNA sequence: TGCGCCAGCAGCTTGGGTGACAGTGCAGAGACCCAGTACTTC. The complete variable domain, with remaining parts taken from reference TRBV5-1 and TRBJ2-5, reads KAGVTQTPRYLIKTRGQQVTLSCSPISGHRSVSWYQQTPGQGLQFLFEYFSETQRNKGNFPGRFSGRQFSNSRSEMNVSTLELGDSALYLCASSLGDSAETQYFGPGTRLLVL.